This T cell receptor (beta chain) appears in the sequencing data of a study of blood T cell repertoires in COVID-19. For the study at large: PBMCs, B-cell-depleted T cells, or T cells were the source of the cDNA or gDNA that made up the material.

Germline V lookup: CDR1 MNHNY, CDR2 SVGAGI (reference sequence). The CDR3 loop spans 12 amino acids. V lost 5 bases to trimming and J lost 5 bases, with 9 bases between them. Assay: immunoSEQ multiplex PCR; the TCRdb copy retains only in-frame clones and omits some. This table holds 150,000 or so clones, 86% found once. Specimen: peripheral blood. The genes are TRBV6-6 and TRBJ1-1, with D possibly matching TRBD1 (6 bases). The TCR was taken from a woman in her seventies with COVID-19, enrolled during active disease. DNA for the CDR3: TGTGCCAGCAGTCCACAGGGTACTGAAGCTTTCTTT. Translated, it gives CASSPQGTEAFF.